The 22 T cell receptor beta chains below were found in one sample sequenced in a study of vaccination and CD4 T cells after COVID-19. Their antigens remain unidentified. Cultured CD4+ T cells had their DNA profiled by the Oncomine TCR Beta short-read assay. One entry per CDR3 protein results from TCRdb running MiXCR on the PCR reads. The table lists about 10,000 distinct CDR3 sequences, roughly 64% of them singletons. This sample's treatment: roughly ten-day PBMC culture with coronavirus spike peptide pools or control peptides (ViraFEST assay). Sequencing used CD4+ T cells from blood, cultured in vitro. These receptor sequences come from a human donor who had recovered from COVID-19.

The rearrangement uses TRBV20-1 and TRBJ2-1, with 7 positions matching TRBD1. There are 14 residues in the CDR3. V was pared by 5 bases and J by 2 bases, with 6 bases of the junction left unmatched. Germline V CDR1 and CDR2: DFQATT, SNEGSKA (reference sequence). The CDR3 loop is CSAGSGTAYNEQFF. In nucleotides, the CDR3 is TGCAGTGCTGGATCCGGGACAGCCTACAATGAGCAGTTCTTC.

The chain links TRBV12-3 or TRBV12-4 to TRBJ1-5, with 7 bases that match TRBD1. V lost 5 bases to trimming and J lost 4 bases; unmatched junction nucleotides: 8. The CDR3 is made up of 15 amino acids. The CDR3 DNA reads as TGTGCCAGCAGTCCTGGGACAGTGTGGAATCAGCCCCAGCATTTT. It encodes CASSPGTVWNQPQHF.

The J gene is TRBJ2-3, the V gene TRBV10-3, with D perhaps matching TRBD1 (5 bases). The ends were cut back, 0 bases at V and 1 base at J, with 8 bases in the middle. The CDR3 covers 15 residues. Germline CDR1 ENHRY, CDR2 SYGVKD. CDR3 loop: CAISESRQRTDTQYF. The CDR3 nucleotides read TGTGCCATCAGTGAGTCGAGACAGCGCACAGATACGCAGTATTTT.

The genes are TRBV19 and TRBJ1-1; D perhaps matches TRBD1 (5 bases). This CDR3 spans 15 amino acids. Germline V lookup: CDR1 LNHDA, CDR2 SQIVND (reference sequence). V lost 1 base, J lost 3 bases, and 12 bases lay in between. In DNA, the CDR3 is TGTGCCAGTAGTATAGTGGGCAGGGCGGACACTGAAGCTTTCTTT. It is translated as CASSIVGRADTEAFF. The full variable domain, completed using reference TRBV19 and TRBJ1-1, is DGGITQSPKYLFRKEGQNVTLSCEQNLNHDAMYWYRQDPGQGLRLIYYSQIVNDFQKGDIAEGYSVSREKKESFPLTVTSAQKNPTAFYLCASSIVGRADTEAFFGQGTRLTVV.

The chain recombines TRBV21-1 with TRBJ2-3; TRBD2, the D gene given by the table, was not confirmed from the DNA. TRBV21-1 is labeled a pseudogene. The CDR3 runs 21 residues. The CDR3 bases are TGTGCCAGCAGCAAATATATTACCGGGACTAGCGGGGGGTACCCCACAGATACGCAGTATTTT. Amino acids: CASSKYITGTSGGYPTDTQYF.

By share, this clonotype ranks as large. This chain joins TRBV4-3 and TRBJ1-5, with D possibly TRBD1 on 5 matching bases. This CDR3 has 15 residues. The V end lost 0 bases, the J end lost 6 bases, and 12 bases lay between the germline ends. Germline V CDR1 and CDR2: LGHNA, YSLEER. This chain's CDR3 is CASSQDWGKVQPQHF. The CDR3 DNA reads as TGCGCCAGCAGCCAAGATTGGGGGAAAGTTCAGCCCCAGCATTTT.

The chain has TRBV15 and TRBJ1-1; tentative D call: TRBD1 (6 bases). Per germline, CDR1 LNHNV and CDR2 YYDKDF (reference sequence). This CDR3 spans 15 amino acids. Trimming removed 0 bases from V and 1 base from J, with 9 bases in between. CDR3 bases: TGTGCCACCAGCAGAGATGGGACAAGGAACACTGAAGCTTTCTTT. Protein: CATSRDGTRNTEAFF.

The V gene is TRBV30, the J gene TRBJ1-1; D is perhaps TRBD1 (5 bases). Germline V gives CDR1 GTSNPN, CDR2 SVGIG (reference sequence). The CDR3 extends over 11 amino acids. V dropped 6 bases and J dropped 10 bases, with 15 bases sitting between them. CDR3 bases: TGTGCCTGTCAACAAGACAGTACAGCTTTCTTT. Translating it yields CACQQDSTAFF.

As DNA, the CDR3 is TGTGCCACCTCCCCGGGCCCACAGGGGACGAACGAGCAGTACTTC. Protein: CATSPGPQGTNEQYF. V usage is TRBV12-3 or TRBV12-4 and J usage is TRBJ2-7, with 7 bases aligning to TRBD1. This CDR3 contains 15 residues. V dropped 10 bases and J dropped 5; count of bases not matched to a gene: 17.

In this sample, this clonotype turned up a few times. The chain is built from TRBV11-1 and TRBJ2-7; 7 positions match TRBD2. The CDR3 has 13 amino acids. V lost 3 bases to trimming and J lost 4 bases; unmatched junction nucleotides: 3. Germline CDR1 SGHAT, CDR2 FQDESV (reference sequence). In DNA form, the CDR3 reads TGTGCCAGCAGCTTGACTAGCAGATACGAGCAGTACTTC. Residues: CASSLTSRYEQYF.

The chain joins TRBV7-9 to TRBJ2-1, with 9 bases identical to TRBD1. CDR1 is SEHNR, CDR2 FQNEAQ, per germline (reference sequence). This CDR3 has 13 amino acids. V gave up 5 bases and J gave up 9 bases; unmatched junction bases: 5. CDR3 sequence reads: CASSPTDRGEQFF. The CDR3 coding sequence is TGTGCCAGCAGCCCGACGGACAGGGGTGAGCAGTTCTTC.

The chain links TRBV12-3 or TRBV12-4 to TRBJ1-2; unclear D gene. Trimming shortened V by 0 bases and J by 7 bases, and 9 bases separated the two germline ends. This CDR3 has 13 amino acids. The CDR3 DNA is TGTGCCAGCAGTTTAGCCGGAGGGTTTGGCTACACCTTC. Its translation: CASSLAGGFGYTF.

This chain connects TRBV20-1 to TRBJ2-1; the match to TRBD2 covers 10 bases. Germline assignment: CDR1 DFQATT and CDR2 SNEGSKA (reference sequence). V lost 4 bases to trimming and J lost 4 bases; unmatched junction nucleotides: 7. The length of the CDR3 is 15 residues. The DNA of the CDR3 is TGCAGTGCTATTAGCGGGGGGTCACAATACAATGAGCAGTTCTTC. Protein: CSAISGGSQYNEQFF.

The chain links TRBV6-5 to TRBJ1-5, with D tentatively TRBD1 (6 bases). The CDR3 is 16 residues long. Germline assignment: CDR1 MNHEY and CDR2 SVGAGI. The ends were cut back, 4 bases at V and 0 bases at J, with 13 bases in the middle. The CDR3: CASSLRQGPSNQPQHF. CDR3 nucleotide sequence: TGTGCCAGCAGTTTAAGGCAGGGGCCTAGCAATCAGCCCCAGCATTTT.

The chain joins TRBV6-2 or TRBV6-3 to TRBJ1-6; D perhaps matches TRBD1 (6 bases). CDR3 size: 13 residues. V lost 7 bases and J lost 13, with 17 bases in between. CDR1 is MNHEY and CDR2 is SVGEGT in the germline V gene. The CDR3 sequence: CASTQGPRWPLHF. The CDR3 region has the DNA TGTGCCAGCACCCAGGGGCCCCGGTGGCCCCTCCACTTT.

The chain uses TRBV7-2 and TRBJ2-3; D remains unclear. The CDR3 is 14 amino acids. V dropped 5 bases and J dropped 4 bases, with 13 bases sitting between them. Germline-derived CDR1 and CDR2 are SGHTA and FQGNSA. CDR3 protein: CASSRDYMADTQYF. The DNA of the CDR3 is TGTGCCAGCAGCAGGGATTACATGGCAGATACGCAGTATTTT.

V gene TRBV11-3 combines with J gene TRBJ2-3; unclear D gene. The CDR3 covers 15 residues. Trimming stripped 5 bases from V and 3 bases from J, with 15 bases between. The germline gives CDR1 SGHNT, CDR2 YENEEA. CDR3 coding DNA: TGTGCCAGCAGCACGGAGTCTCGGGCGACAGATACGCAGTATTTT. Its translation: CASSTESRATDTQYF.

The sample holds a few counts of this clonotype. V is TRBV5-1 and J is TRBJ2-2, with 7 nucleotides matching TRBD2. Trimming removed 4 bases from V and 6 bases from J; junction bases left unmatched: 9. The CDR3 spans 15 residues. Germline values: CDR1 SGHRS, CDR2 YFSETQ. The CDR3 loop reads CASSVGLDSAGELFF. CDR3 coding DNA: TGCGCCAGCAGCGTCGGACTAGATTCCGCCGGGGAGCTGTTTTTT.

The genes are TRBV16 and TRBJ1-2; D is unclear. Germline-derived CDR1 and CDR2 are KGHSY and FQNENV. The V gene lost 2 bases and the J gene lost 8 bases, with 15 bases spanning the gap. This CDR3 has 14 amino acids. This chain's CDR3 is CASSQEPVSGGYTF. In DNA form, the CDR3 reads TGTGCCAGCAGCCAAGAACCGGTGTCGGGAGGCTACACCTTC.

The chain employs TRBV5-5 and TRBJ2-2; 8 nucleotides match TRBD1. The CDR3 covers 16 residues. V shed 4 bases, J shed 5 bases, and the junction held 10 bases outside the gene matches. Germline CDR1 reads SGHKS; CDR2 reads YYEKEE (reference sequence). The CDR3 reads CASSRQGPRMTGELFF. The DNA of the CDR3 is TGTGCCAGCAGCCGACAGGGGCCCCGTATGACCGGGGAGCTGTTTTTT.

This clonotype turned up a few times. This chain links TRBV6-1 with TRBJ1-1; D gene ambiguous. Per germline, CDR1 MNHNS and CDR2 SASEGT. Trimming took off 2 bases at V and 3 bases at J, with 7 bases between the two ends. The CDR3 has 13 residues. CDR3 region: CASSESVDTEAFF. The CDR3 DNA is TGTGCCAGCAGTGAATCGGTCGACACTGAAGCTTTCTTT.

The CDR3 protein is CASSAQGLGGYTF. The CDR3 nucleotides read TGTGCCAGCTCAGCACAGGGGCTCGGTGGCTACACCTTC. The rearrangement joins TRBV18 to TRBJ1-2; the match to TRBD1 covers 7 bases. V lost 5 bases to trimming and J lost 7 bases; unmatched junction nucleotides: 7. The CDR3 runs 13 residues. CDR1 is KGHSH, CDR2 LQKENI, per germline.